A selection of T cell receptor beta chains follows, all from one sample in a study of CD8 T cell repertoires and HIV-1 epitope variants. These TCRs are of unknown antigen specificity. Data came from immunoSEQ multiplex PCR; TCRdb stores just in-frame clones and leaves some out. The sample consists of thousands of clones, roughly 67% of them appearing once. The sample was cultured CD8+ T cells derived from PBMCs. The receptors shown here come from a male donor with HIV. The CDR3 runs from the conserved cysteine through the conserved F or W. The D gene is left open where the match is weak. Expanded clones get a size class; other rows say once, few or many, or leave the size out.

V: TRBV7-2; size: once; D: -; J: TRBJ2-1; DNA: TGTGCCAGCAGCTTATACGCAGGGTACAATGAGCAGTTCTTC; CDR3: CASSLYAGYNEQFF
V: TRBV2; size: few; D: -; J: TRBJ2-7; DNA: TGTGCCAGCAGAGACACGGGCGCCTACGAGCAGTACTTC; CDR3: CASRDTGAYEQYF
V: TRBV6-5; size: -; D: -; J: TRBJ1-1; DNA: TGTGCCAGCAGCCTCGCCTCCCTTGAAGCTTTCTTT; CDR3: CASSLASLEAFF
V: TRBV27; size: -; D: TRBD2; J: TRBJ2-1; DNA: TGTGCCAGCAGCCCTCAAGGGACTAACTACAATGAGCAGTTCTTC; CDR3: CASSPQGTNYNEQFF
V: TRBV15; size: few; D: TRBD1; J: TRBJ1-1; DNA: TGTGCCACCAGCAGGTCCCGTGGGACAGATGAAGCTTTCTTT; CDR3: CATSRSRGTDEAFF
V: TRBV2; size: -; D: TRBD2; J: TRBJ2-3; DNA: TGTGCCAGCAGTCCAACGTTGGGACTAGCGGGAGTCGCAGATACGCAGTATTTT; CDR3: CASSPTLGLAGVADTQYF
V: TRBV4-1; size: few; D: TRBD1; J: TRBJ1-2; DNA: TGCGCCAGCAGCCAAGAGGGTAGGCAGGACAGGGGGAACTATGGCTACACCTTC; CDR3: CASSQEGRQDRGNYGYTF
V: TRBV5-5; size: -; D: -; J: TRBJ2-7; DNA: TGTGCCAGCAGCTTACGAGCGGGCGAGCAGTACTTC; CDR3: CASSLRAGEQYF
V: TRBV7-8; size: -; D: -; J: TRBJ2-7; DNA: TGTGCCAGCAGCTTGTATGGGGTTGCGACTAGTGGTTACGAGCAGTACTTC; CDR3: CASSLYGVATSGYEQYF
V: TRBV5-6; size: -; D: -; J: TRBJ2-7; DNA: TGTGCCAGCAGCTTCGGGGACGAGCAGTACTTC; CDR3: CASSFGDEQYF
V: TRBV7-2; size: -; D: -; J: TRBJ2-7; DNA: TGTGCCAGCAGCTTAAGGGGATACTACGAGCAGTACTTC; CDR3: CASSLRGYYEQYF
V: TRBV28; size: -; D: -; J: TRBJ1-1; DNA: TGTGCCAGCAGTTTAACGTCATACACTGAAGCTTTCTTT; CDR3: CASSLTSYTEAFF
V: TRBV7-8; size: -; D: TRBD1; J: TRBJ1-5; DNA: TGTGCCAGCAGCTTTTTCTTTTACAGGGGTCCCAATCAGCCCCAGCATTTT; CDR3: CASSFFFYRGPNQPQHF
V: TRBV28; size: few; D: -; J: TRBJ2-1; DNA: TGTGCCAGCAGTTTACAACTAGCAAGTAGCGATGAGCAGTTCTTC; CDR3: CASSLQLASSDEQFF
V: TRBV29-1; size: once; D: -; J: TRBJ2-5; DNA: TGCAGCGTTGGCGGAGAGACCCAGTACTTC; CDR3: CSVGGETQYF
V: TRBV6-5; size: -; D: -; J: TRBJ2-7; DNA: TGTGCCAGCAGTTACTCGATCCTCTACGAGCAGTACTTC; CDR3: CASSYSILYEQYF
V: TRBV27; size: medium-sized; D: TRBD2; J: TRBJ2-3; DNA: TGTGCCAGCAGTTCTACATCGACTAGCGGAGACACAGATACGCAGTATTTT; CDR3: CASSSTSTSGDTDTQYF